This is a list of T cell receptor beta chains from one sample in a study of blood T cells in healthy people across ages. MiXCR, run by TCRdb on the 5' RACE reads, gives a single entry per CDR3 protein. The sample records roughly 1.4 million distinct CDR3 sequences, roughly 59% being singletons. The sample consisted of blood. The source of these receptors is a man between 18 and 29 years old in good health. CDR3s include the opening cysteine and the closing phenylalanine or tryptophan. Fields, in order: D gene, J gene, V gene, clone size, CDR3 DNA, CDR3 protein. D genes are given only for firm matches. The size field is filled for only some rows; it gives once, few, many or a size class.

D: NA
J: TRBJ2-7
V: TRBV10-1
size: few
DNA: TGCGCCAGCGCTAAATTCTCCTACGAGCAGTACTTC
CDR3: CASAKFSYEQYF

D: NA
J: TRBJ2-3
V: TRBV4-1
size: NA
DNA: TGCGCCAGCAGCCAAGTCCCTACTACTAGCACAGATACGCAGTATTTT
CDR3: CASSQVPTTSTDTQYF

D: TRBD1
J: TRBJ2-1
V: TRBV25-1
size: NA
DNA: TGTGCCAGCAGTGTACAGGGGTGGCGTGAGCAGTTCTTC
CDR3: CASSVQGWREQFF

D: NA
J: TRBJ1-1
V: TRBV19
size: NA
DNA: TGTGCCAGTAGTGACAGGTATTTGACTGAAGCTTTCTTT
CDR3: CASSDRYLTEAFF

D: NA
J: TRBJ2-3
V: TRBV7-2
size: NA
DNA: TGTGCCAGCAGCCCTCAACACAGCACAGATACGCAGTATTTT
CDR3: CASSPQHSTDTQYF

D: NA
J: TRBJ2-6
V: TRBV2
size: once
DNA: TGTGCCAGCAGTGAAAGGGGCAGGGCTGGGGCCAACGTCCTGACTTTC
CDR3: CASSERGRAGANVLTF

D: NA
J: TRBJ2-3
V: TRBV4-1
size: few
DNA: TGCGCCAGCAGCCAAGCGAACAGGGTGCCAGATACGCAGTATTTT
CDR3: CASSQANRVPDTQYF

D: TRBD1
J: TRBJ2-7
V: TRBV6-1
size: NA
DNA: TGTGCCAGCGGCCAGGGACAGGGCAGAGACGAGCAGTACTTC
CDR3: CASGQGQGRDEQYF

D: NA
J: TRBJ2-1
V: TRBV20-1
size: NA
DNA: TGCAGTGCTAGAGAGCGGGACGGGCAGTTCTTC
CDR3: CSARERDGQFF

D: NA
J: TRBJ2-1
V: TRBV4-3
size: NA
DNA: TGCGCCAGCAGCCAAGTAGTTGGGGGGGCGGATGAGCAGTTCTTC
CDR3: CASSQVVGGADEQFF

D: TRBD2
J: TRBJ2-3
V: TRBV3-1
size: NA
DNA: TGTGCCAGCAGCCAAGTACTAGCGGGGGGCCGTCGGGATACGCAGTATTTT
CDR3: CASSQVLAGGRRDTQYF

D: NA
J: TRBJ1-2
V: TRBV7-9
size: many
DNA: TGTGCCAGCAGCTTAGGGGGGAATGGCTACACCTTC
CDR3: CASSLGGNGYTF

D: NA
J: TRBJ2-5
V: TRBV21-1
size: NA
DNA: TGTGCCAGCAGCAAAGGCCCCTGTCGAGGGGGAGTTGCTTGGGGCCAAGAGACCCAGTACTTC
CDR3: CASSKGPCRGGVAWGQETQYF

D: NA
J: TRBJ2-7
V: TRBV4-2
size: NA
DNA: TGTGCCAGCAGCCAAGCGGGAGAGCTTCGTCACGAGCAGTACTTC
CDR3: CASSQAGELRHEQYF

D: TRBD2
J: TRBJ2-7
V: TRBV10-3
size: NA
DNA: TGTGCCATCAGTATGGGGTTGGCGGGAGGCACCTACGAGCAGTACTTC
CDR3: CAISMGLAGGTYEQYF

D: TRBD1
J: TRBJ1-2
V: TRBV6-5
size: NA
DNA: TGTGCCAGCAGTTACCCCACAGGGGAGGGCTACACCTTC
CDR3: CASSYPTGEGYTF

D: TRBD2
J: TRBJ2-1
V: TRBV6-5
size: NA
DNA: TGTGCCAGCAGTTACTCCCCCGGGACTAGCGGCACTCCCTCCTACAATGAGCAGTTCTTC
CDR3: CASSYSPGTSGTPSYNEQFF

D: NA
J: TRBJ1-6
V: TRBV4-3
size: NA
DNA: TGCGCCAGCAGCCTAGGGGACTATAATTCACCCCTCCACTTT
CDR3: CASSLGDYNSPLHF

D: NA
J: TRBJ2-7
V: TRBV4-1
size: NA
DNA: TGCGCCAGCAGCCAATTAAAGGGGACGGCCTACGAGCAGTACTTC
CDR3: CASSQLKGTAYEQYF

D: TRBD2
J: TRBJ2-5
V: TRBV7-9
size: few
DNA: TGTGCCAGCAGCCCTACTAGCGGGAGGGAGACCCAGTACTTC
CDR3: CASSPTSGRETQYF

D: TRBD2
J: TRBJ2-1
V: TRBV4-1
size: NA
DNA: TGCGCCAGCAGCCATCCTAGACTAGCGGGGGGGCCACAGTTCTTC
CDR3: CASSHPRLAGGPQFF

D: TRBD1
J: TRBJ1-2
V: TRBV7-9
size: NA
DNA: TGTGCCAGCAGCTCCAGACAGGGGGAGCCCTACTATGGCTACACCTTC
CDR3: CASSSRQGEPYYGYTF